This T cell receptor beta chain was sequenced for a study of cytotoxic CD8 clonotypes in ibrutinib-treated CLL. The study, taken as a whole, reports: Clonotypes that were public were uncommon, and they contracted or stayed stable on treatment. Clonality grew at ibrutinib response; at progression, it decreased back toward baseline.

PBMCs that had been cryopreserved were the source of approximately 2 micrograms of genomic DNA for TCR beta libraries. The CDR3 loop spans 13 amino acids. The germline V and J ends were trimmed by 4 bases and 7 bases, with 13 bases remaining between them. The V gene's germline CDR1 is MNHNY and CDR2 SVGAGI (reference sequence). The data were produced by immunoSEQ multiplex PCR, yet TCRdb's version contains in-frame clones alone and is incomplete. The sample shows approximately 150,000 clones, 84% of them seen only once. In regard to this clone: The target antigen is unknown.

The J gene is TRBJ1-2, the V gene TRBV6-6; unclear D gene. The receptor was derived from a human donor with chronic lymphocytic leukemia. Here the sequenced sample was PBMCs, taken after 24 months of ibrutinib treatment. Here the CDR3 reads CASSSAAWRGYTF. The CDR3 coding sequence is TGTGCCAGCAGTTCAGCGGCTTGGCGTGGCTACACCTTC.